A single sample gave rise to the 23 T cell receptor beta chains below, sequenced in a study of identical twins. MiXCR, run by TCRdb on the 5' RACE reads, gives a single entry per CDR3 protein. The sample shows a few hundred thousand distinct CDR3 sequences, around 8.8% of them seen only once. This same sample was also taken into another study, of yellow fever vaccine responses in identical twins.

Input material: CD8+ T cells sorted from blood. These receptors were obtained from a young woman in good health.

The CDR3 loop is CASSYGVQGNTIYF. For the CDR3, the DNA is TGTGCCAGCAGTTACGGGGTGCAAGGAAACACCATATATTTT. The chain employs TRBV6-5 and TRBJ1-3, with D unclear. The CDR3 runs to 14 residues. Germline CDR1 MNHEY, CDR2 SVGAGI. Trimming took off 2 bases at V and 4 bases at J, with 9 bases between the two ends.

The chain employs TRBV2 and TRBJ2-1, with D possibly TRBD2 on 6 matching bases. The CDR3 is 15 amino acids. Germline V CDR1 and CDR2: SNHLY, FYNNEI. Trimming shortened V by 8 bases and J by 4 bases, and 18 bases separated the two germline ends. The CDR3 region has the DNA TGTGCCAGCCCACCTGCGGCTAGCGAGTACAATGAGCAGTTCTTC. This sequence encodes CASPPAASEYNEQFF.

Here the CDR3 DNA reads TGTGCCAGCAGCCAAGGATATCCCCCCTCCTACGAGCAGTACTTC. Its translation is CASSQGYPPSYEQYF. The chain joins TRBV14 to TRBJ2-7, with D unclear. The germline V gene has CDR1 SGHDN and CDR2 FVKESK. The CDR3 is 15 residues long. Trimming stripped 1 base from V and 0 bases from J, with 10 bases between.

The table lists this clonotype with a few counts. DNA for the CDR3: TGTGCCAGCAGCTTAGCGCTGGGCCAGATGGAACACGAGCAGTACTTC. This sequence encodes CASSLALGQMEHEQYF. The chain is built from TRBV7-9 and TRBJ2-7; D is uncertain. Trimming shortened V by 0 bases and J by 5 bases, and 17 bases separated the two germline ends. The CDR3 extends over 16 amino acids. Germline V lookup: CDR1 SEHNR, CDR2 FQNEAQ (reference sequence).

This clonotype was counted ten times or more. This chain uses TRBV6-2 or TRBV6-3 with TRBJ2-1, with TRBD2 as a possible D gene (5 bases). Trimming took 2 bases from V and 6 from J, leaving 11 bases between them. CDR3 length equals 14 residues. Germline V lookup: CDR1 MNHEY, CDR2 SVGEGT. CDR3 sequence (DNA): TGTGCCAGCAGTTACGAGGTAGGGAGCAATGAGCAGTTCTTC. Its translation: CASSYEVGSNEQFF.

This clonotype was seen many times. CDR3 nucleotides: TGCGCCAGCAGCGAAACAGGGTCCGGGGAGCTGTTTTTT. Its translation is CASSETGSGELFF. This chain uses TRBV5-1 with TRBJ2-2; a weak D match, TRBD1 (6 bases). This CDR3 is built from 13 residues. Germline loops: CDR1 SGHRS, CDR2 YFSETQ. The germline V and J ends were trimmed by 4 bases and 6 bases, with 10 bases remaining between them.

This chain connects TRBV4-3 to TRBJ2-6; D is ambiguous. Deletions cut 1 base from V and 0 bases from J, with 7 bases between. The CDR3 loop spans 16 amino acids. Per the germline V gene, CDR1 is LGHNA and CDR2 is YSLEER. The CDR3 region is CASSQVEGSGANVLTF. The CDR3 DNA reads TGCGCCAGCAGCCAAGTCGAAGGCTCTGGGGCCAACGTCCTGACTTTC.

This clonotype was seen more than once but under ten times. The rearrangement links TRBV7-9 to TRBJ2-5; TRBD2 matches 9 bases. The V gene's germline CDR1 is SEHNR and CDR2 FQNEAQ (reference sequence). This CDR3 has 16 residues. The trim removed 5 bases at V and 5 bases at J, leaving 12 bases unmatched. The chain's CDR3 is CASSRPWREGQETQYF. The CDR3, as DNA: TGTGCCAGCAGCCGTCCCTGGCGGGAGGGCCAGGAGACCCAGTACTTC.

The chain carries TRBV19 and TRBJ2-7; no clear D gene. Germline V gives CDR1 LNHDA, CDR2 SQIVND (reference sequence). Trimming cost V 5 bases and J 2 bases, with 7 bases left between them. This CDR3 has 12 residues. The DNA for the CDR3 is TGTGCCAGTAGTGCCAGCGCCTACGAGCAGTACTTC. It encodes CASSASAYEQYF.

This clonotype has more than one count but fewer than ten. The V and J genes are TRBV27 and TRBJ2-3; D is ambiguous. The CDR3 is 16 amino acids. Trimming shortened V by 4 bases and J by 1 base, and 15 bases separated the two germline ends. CDR1 is MNHEY and CDR2 is SMNVEV in the germline V gene (reference sequence). The CDR3 DNA reads TGTGCCAGCAGTTCCTACCCTATTTTAGGCACAGATACGCAGTATTTT. Translated, it gives CASSSYPILGTDTQYF.

The sample holds a few counts of this clonotype. This chain uses TRBV11-2 with TRBJ2-3; TRBD2 matches at 9 bases. Unmatched junction bases numbered 3, after V lost 2 bases and J lost 0 bases. The length of the CDR3 is 16 residues. CDR1 is SGHAT, CDR2 FQNNGV, per germline. CDR3 DNA: TGTGCCAGCAGCTTACTAGCGGGGACTAGCACAGATACGCAGTATTTT. Its translation: CASSLLAGTSTDTQYF.

The chain recombines TRBV15 with TRBJ2-7; D not resolved. V was clipped by 0 bases and J by 1 base, with 10 bases between them. The CDR3 loop spans 15 amino acids. Germline assignment: CDR1 LNHNV and CDR2 YYDKDF (reference sequence). The CDR3 DNA is TGTGCCACCAGCAGAGATTATGGACGGTCCTACGAGCAGTACTTC. Its protein product is CATSRDYGRSYEQYF.

A few counts support this clonotype. V and J are TRBV3-1 and TRBJ2-7; 7 positions match TRBD1. V dropped 5 bases and J dropped 7; count of bases not matched to a gene: 11. The CDR3 consists of 14 residues. Germline lookup yields CDR1 LGHDT and CDR2 YNNKEL (reference sequence). As DNA, the CDR3 is TGTGCCAGCAGCTTTACTCGGGACAGCTTGGAGCAGTACTTC. Amino acid sequence: CASSFTRDSLEQYF.

J is TRBJ2-4 and V is TRBV7-8, with 10 nucleotides matching TRBD1. CDR3 size: 18 residues. Germline lookup yields CDR1 SGHVS and CDR2 FQNEAQ. J lost 0 bases, V lost 4 bases, and 9 bases had no gene match. Here the CDR3 DNA reads TGTGCCAGCAGCTCACCGGGACAGGGGACTATAGCCAAAAACATTCAGTACTTC. Amino acids: CASSSPGQGTIAKNIQYF.

This clonotype appeared a single time. The rearrangement joins TRBV14 to TRBJ2-7, with D perhaps matching TRBD2 (5 bases). This CDR3 is 17 amino acids long. Trimming removed 1 base at V and 1 base at J, with 17 bases between. Germline CDR1 SGHDN, CDR2 FVKESK. The chain's CDR3 is CASSQVVSGFGSYEQYF. In DNA, the CDR3 is TGTGCCAGCAGCCAAGTTGTCTCGGGGTTTGGGTCCTACGAGCAGTACTTC.

The chain is built from TRBV24-1 and TRBJ2-1; no clear D. The germline V gene encodes CDR1 KGHDR and CDR2 SFDVKD. CDR3 length equals 12 residues. V dropped 3 bases and J dropped 7 bases, with 6 bases sitting between them. The CDR3 DNA reads TGTGCCACCAGTGATCAGAGTAATGAGCAGTTCTTC. Translated, it gives CATSDQSNEQFF.

The V gene is TRBV6-5, the J gene TRBJ1-5; no clear D gene. The CDR3 spans 14 residues. Germline V gene data show CDR1 as MNHEY and CDR2 as SVGAGI. The V end lost 4 bases, the J end lost 9 bases, and 16 bases lay between the germline ends. CDR3 coding DNA: TGTGCCAGCAGTTCATACCCCCAAGGAGGGCCCCAGCATTTT. This translates into CASSSYPQGGPQHF.

Ten or more counts support this clonotype. The gene calls are TRBV10-3 and TRBJ2-7, with D perhaps TRBD2 (6 bases). This CDR3 region has 11 residues. The germline V gene encodes CDR1 ENHRY and CDR2 SYGVKD. The V end was cut by 6 bases, the J end by 9 bases, with 12 bases between. Here the CDR3 DNA reads TGTGCCATCAGGAGGAACGGGGGGCAGTACTTC. Protein sequence: CAIRRNGGQYF.

The table lists this clonotype with many counts. V gene TRBV5-1 combines with J gene TRBJ1-5; D gene unclear. Germline V CDR1 and CDR2: SGHRS, YFSETQ. V gave up 4 bases and J gave up 1 base, with 15 bases separating them. This CDR3 has 16 amino acids. The CDR3 DNA reads TGCGCCAGCAGCCCCCACCGACCTAGGAGCAATCAGCCCCAGCATTTT. Translated: CASSPHRPRSNQPQHF.

The chain employs TRBV2 and TRBJ2-7; 7 nucleotides align to TRBD1. Germline values: CDR1 SNHLY, CDR2 FYNNEI. V lost 6 bases, J lost 6 bases, and 17 bases stayed unmatched. This CDR3 has 16 residues. Here the CDR3 reads CASRDSKDRHGREQYF. In DNA form, the CDR3 reads TGTGCCAGCAGGGATTCTAAGGACAGGCATGGACGCGAGCAGTACTTC.

This clonotype appeared a few times. The rearrangement uses TRBV6-1 and TRBJ1-2, with D unresolved. This CDR3 has 13 amino acids. Germline values: CDR1 MNHNS, CDR2 SASEGT. Trimming removed 0 bases from V and 4 bases from J, with 6 bases in between. CDR3 region: CASSEAAPYGYTF. The CDR3 nucleotides read TGTGCCAGCAGTGAAGCAGCCCCCTATGGCTACACCTTC.

This clonotype has just a few counts. This chain uses TRBV5-1 with TRBJ2-3, with TRBD1 matching over 8 bases. V gave up 2 bases and J gave up 4 bases; unmatched junction bases: 9. Germline V gene data show CDR1 as SGHRS and CDR2 as YFSETQ. This CDR3 spans 16 amino acids. The CDR3 sequence is CASSFDPDRGPDTQYF. DNA for the CDR3: TGCGCCAGCAGCTTTGACCCCGACAGGGGTCCAGATACGCAGTATTTT.

V usage is TRBV27 and J usage is TRBJ2-1; 11 bases are shared with TRBD2. The CDR3 runs to 17 residues. Germline CDR1 and CDR2: MNHEY and SMNVEV (reference sequence). Germline trimming cut 4 bases from V and 1 base from J; bases unmatched to any gene: 6. In nucleotides, the CDR3 is TGTGCCAGCAGTTCTCAACTAGCGGGGGATTCCTACAATGAGCAGTTCTTC. Translation gives CASSSQLAGDSYNEQFF.